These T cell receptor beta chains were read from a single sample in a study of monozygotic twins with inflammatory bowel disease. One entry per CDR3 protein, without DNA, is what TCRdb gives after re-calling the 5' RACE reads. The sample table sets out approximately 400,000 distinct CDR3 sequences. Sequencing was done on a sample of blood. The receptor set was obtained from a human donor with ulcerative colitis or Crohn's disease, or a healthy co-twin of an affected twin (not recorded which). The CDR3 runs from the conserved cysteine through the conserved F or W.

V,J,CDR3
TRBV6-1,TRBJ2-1,CASSRQGLLSYNEQFF
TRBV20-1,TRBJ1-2,CSANLQGMGGYTF
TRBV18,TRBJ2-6,CASSSLGTGTSGANVLTF
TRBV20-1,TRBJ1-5,CSARAMVGTNQPQHF
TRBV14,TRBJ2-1,CASTSGRDSYNEQFF
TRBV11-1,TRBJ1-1,CASSRYSTSTEAFF
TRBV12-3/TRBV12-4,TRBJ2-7,CASSFDRVGLGYEQYF
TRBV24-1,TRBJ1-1,CATSDSTLGHEAFF
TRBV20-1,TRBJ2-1,CSARTPSGGEQFF
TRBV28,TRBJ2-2,CASTLSGVGTGELFF
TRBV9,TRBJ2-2,CASSVNSESNTGELFF
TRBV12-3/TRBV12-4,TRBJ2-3,CASRPGTSGNSDTQYF
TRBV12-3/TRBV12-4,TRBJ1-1,CASSSDRFLRAFF
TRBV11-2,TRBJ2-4,CASSLAGGLKNMQYF
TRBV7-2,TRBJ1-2,CASSSQPRQGGYTF
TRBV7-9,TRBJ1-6,CASSQMGSDSPLHF
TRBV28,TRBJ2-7,CASSSRTERVNKQYF
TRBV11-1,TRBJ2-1,CASSQGQATGGNEQFF
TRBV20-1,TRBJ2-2,CSARERENTGELFF
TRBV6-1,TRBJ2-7,CASSRGQGARSEQYF
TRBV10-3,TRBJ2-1,CAISESSRQGYYNEQFF
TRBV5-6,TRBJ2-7,CASSPAALNYEQYF
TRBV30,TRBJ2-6,CAWRRGLRAGANVLTF
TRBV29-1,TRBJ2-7,CSVPAWTGVTYEQYF
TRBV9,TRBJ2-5,CASSDGTSGGYTETQYF
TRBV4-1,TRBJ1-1,CASSQYEGVNTEAFF
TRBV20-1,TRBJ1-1,CSASDGSTEAFF
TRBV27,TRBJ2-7,CASISLPPNEQYF
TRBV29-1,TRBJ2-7,CSVGAGGLYEQYF
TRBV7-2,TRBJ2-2,CACGLAGRRGGELFF
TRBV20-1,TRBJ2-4,CSAPLVEERNIQYF
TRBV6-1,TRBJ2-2,CASRRQMNTGELFF
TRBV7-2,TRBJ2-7,CASSLGTSGYYEQYF
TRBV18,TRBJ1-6,CASGRGSYNSPLHF
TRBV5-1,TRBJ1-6,CASSWEEVPNSPLHF
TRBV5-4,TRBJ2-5,CASSSHSTGRAGETQYF
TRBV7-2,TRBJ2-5,CASSSMFQETQYF
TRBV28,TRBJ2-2,CASSLIPGTSGNRELFF
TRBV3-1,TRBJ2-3,CASSQRGGLTDTQYF
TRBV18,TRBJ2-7,CASSPPGWREQDEQYF
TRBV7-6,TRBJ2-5,CASVAGAGETQYF
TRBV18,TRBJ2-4,CASSPPERPSNIQYF
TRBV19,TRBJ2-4,CASIRTGTGSDIQYF
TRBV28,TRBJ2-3,CASQSGTSEDTQYF
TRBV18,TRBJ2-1,CASSPPGRVSYNEQFF
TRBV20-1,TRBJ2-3,CSATLAGGWTDTQYF
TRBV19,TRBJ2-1,CASSIEGLAYYNEQFF
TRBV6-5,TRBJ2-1,CASSSDTYNEQFF
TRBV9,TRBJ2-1,CASSVHAGTSGYNEQFF
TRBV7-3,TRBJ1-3,CASSPSGGPHSGNTIYF
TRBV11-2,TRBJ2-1,CASSLFGHYRFF
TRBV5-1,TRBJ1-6,CASSLDGASGSPLHF